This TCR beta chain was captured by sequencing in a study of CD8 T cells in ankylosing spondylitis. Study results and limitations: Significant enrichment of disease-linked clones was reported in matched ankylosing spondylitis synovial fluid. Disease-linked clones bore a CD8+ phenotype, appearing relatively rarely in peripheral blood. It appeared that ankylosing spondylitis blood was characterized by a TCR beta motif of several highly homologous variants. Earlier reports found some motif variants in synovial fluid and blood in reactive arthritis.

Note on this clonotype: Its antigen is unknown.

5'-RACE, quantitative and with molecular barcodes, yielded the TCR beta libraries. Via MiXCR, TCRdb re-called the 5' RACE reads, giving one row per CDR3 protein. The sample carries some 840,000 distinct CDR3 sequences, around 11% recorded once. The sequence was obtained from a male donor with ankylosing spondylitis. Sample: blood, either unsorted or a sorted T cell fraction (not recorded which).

For the CDR3, the DNA is TGTGCCAGCTCACCTTGGGAGGACAGAGGTCAGCCCCAGCATTTT. Translated: CASSPWEDRGQPQHF. V gene TRBV18 combines with J gene TRBJ1-5, with D possibly TRBD1 on 6 matching bases. The CDR3 loop spans 15 amino acids. V was pared by 3 bases and J by 6 bases, with 15 bases between. CDR1 KGHSH and CDR2 LQKENI come from the germline V gene.